The 30 T cell receptor beta chains below all came from one sample that was sequenced in a study of cytomegalovirus exposure and HLA in healthy donors. The PCR used 60 Vbeta and 13 Jbeta primers. Clones were sequenced by immunoSEQ multiplex PCR, and TCRdb holds only the in-frame ones, with some missing. The sample lists around 160,000 clones, 65% to 85% occurring once. The sequencing input was PBMCs. The source is a woman aged 40 to 50 in good health and CMV-seropositive.

The chain employs TRBV5-1 and TRBJ2-7, with a weak D call TRBD2 (6 bases). The V and J ends lost 3 bases and 7 bases respectively, with 17 bases between them. The CDR3 is 14 amino acids. Germline values: CDR1 SGHRS, CDR2 YFSETQ. CDR3 amino acids: CASSSGREIMEQYF. CDR3 bases: TGCGCCAGCAGCTCGGGACGGGAGATAATGGAGCAGTACTTC.

The chain carries TRBV7-2 and TRBJ2-1, with TRBD2 as a possible D gene (6 bases). V was pared by 2 bases and J by 12 bases, with 17 bases between. This CDR3 has 14 residues. Germline CDR1 SGHTA, CDR2 FQGNSA. The CDR3 DNA follows: TGTGCCAGCAGCTTACCGGGAGCAGACCCTGGGCAGTTCTTC. Its protein is CASSLPGADPGQFF.

The rearrangement uses TRBV5-1 and TRBJ1-1; D is unclear. This CDR3 spans 15 amino acids. V was trimmed by 0 bases and J by 0 bases, leaving 9 bases between them. The germline V gene encodes CDR1 SGHRS and CDR2 YFSETQ. CDR3 residues: CASSLGAGLNTEAFF. CDR3 nucleotide sequence: TGCGCCAGCAGCTTGGGGGCGGGGTTGAACACTGAAGCTTTCTTT.

This chain links TRBV28 with TRBJ2-7; the D gene is possibly TRBD2 (5 bases). In germline, CDR1 is MDHEN, CDR2 SYDVKM. The CDR3 has 13 residues. Trimming left V 6 bases short and J 6 bases short, with 15 bases between. In DNA form, the CDR3 reads TGTGCCAGCAGCCCCGAGGGTTGGGGCGAGCAGTACTTC. Translated, it gives CASSPEGWGEQYF.

This clone appeared a few times. The V gene is TRBV25-1, the J gene TRBJ1-4; D might be TRBD1 (5 bases). From germline, CDR1 is MGHDK and CDR2 SYGVNS. The CDR3 has 17 amino acids. The V and J ends lost 6 bases and 3 bases respectively, with 20 bases between them. CDR3 sequence reads: CASSLSLHTGANEKLFF. Written as DNA, the CDR3 is TGTGCCAGCAGCCTCTCTCTCCACACGGGGGCTAATGAAAAACTGTTTTTT.

This rearrangement joins TRBV2 to TRBJ1-2; D not certain. Germline values: CDR1 SNHLY, CDR2 FYNNEI. V dropped 3 bases and J dropped 6 bases, with 11 bases sitting between them. The CDR3 extends over 13 amino acids. The DNA for the CDR3 is TGTGCCAGCAGTGAGCGGGGTTCCGATGGCTACACCTTC. The encoded protein is CASSERGSDGYTF.

The rearrangement uses TRBV11-3 and TRBJ2-3; TRBD2 might be the D (6 bases). Per the germline V gene, CDR1 is SGHNT and CDR2 is YENEEA. Trimming pared 1 base from V and 0 bases from J, leaving 8 bases between. This CDR3 contains 15 residues. For the CDR3, the DNA is TGTGCCAGCAGCTTAGGGCGGGGCAGCACAGATACGCAGTATTTT. It yields the protein CASSLGRGSTDTQYF.

In this sample, this clone turned up once. The V call is TRBV19, the J call TRBJ1-2; 10 bases fit TRBD1. Germline-derived CDR1 and CDR2 are LNHDA and SQIVND (reference sequence). V shed 5 bases and J 4 bases; nucleotides not matched to a gene: 7. This CDR3 spans 15 amino acids. CDR3 bases: TGTGCCAGTAGTTTCGGGACAGGGGTAGGCTATGGCTACACCTTC. Residues: CASSFGTGVGYGYTF.

The chain employs TRBV9 and TRBJ2-7, with 12 bases matching TRBD1. CDR3 length: 17 amino acids. The V segment lost 0 bases and the J segment 4 bases; nucleotides outside the gene matches: 8. Germline loops: CDR1 SGDLS, CDR2 YYNGEE. DNA for the CDR3: TGTGCCAGCAGCGTAGGGAATCCGGGACAGGGGGCGTACGAGCAGTACTTC. It codes for CASSVGNPGQGAYEQYF. Filled out from reference TRBV9 and TRBJ2-7, the complete variable domain reads DSGVTQTPKHLITATGQRVTLRCSPRSGDLSVYWYQQSLDQGLQFLIQYYNGEERAKGNILERFSAQQFPDLHSELNLSSLELGDSALYFCASSVGNPGQGAYEQYFGPGTRLTVT.

Here the CDR3 reads CAWSSASGNQPQHF. CDR3 DNA: TGTGCCTGGAGTTCGGCATCAGGGAATCAGCCCCAGCATTTT. The rearrangement links TRBV30 to TRBJ1-5, with a possible D match to TRBD1 (5 bases). Germline assignment: CDR1 GTSNPN and CDR2 SVGIG (reference sequence). The CDR3 has 14 amino acids. V shed 2 bases and J shed 4 bases, with 12 bases lying between them.

The rearrangement uses TRBV7-9 and TRBJ1-1, with TRBD1 matching over 7 bases. In germline, CDR1 is SEHNR, CDR2 FQNEAQ (reference sequence). V lost 5 bases, J lost 8 bases, and 11 bases stayed unmatched. This CDR3 is built from 14 residues. CDR3 amino acids: CASSGLIGQDEAFF. CDR3 bases: TGTGCCAGCAGCGGTTTGATTGGACAGGACGAAGCTTTCTTT.

The CDR3 nucleotides are TGTGCCAGCAGCCACACAGATACGCAGTATTTT. It translates to CASSHTDTQYF. The chain employs TRBV10-3 and TRBJ2-3; no firm D call. Germline V gene sequence: CDR1 ENHRY, CDR2 SYGVKD. This CDR3 spans 11 amino acids. The V end was cut by 10 bases, the J end by 2 bases, with 7 bases between.

This sequence joins TRBV6-1 and TRBJ2-5, with 7 bases lining up with TRBD1. V dropped 4 bases and J dropped 0; count of bases not matched to a gene: 5. In germline, CDR1 is MNHNS, CDR2 SASEGT. The CDR3 runs 15 residues. CDR3 bases: TGTGCCAGCAGTGGAAACAGGGGAAACCAAGAGACCCAGTACTTC. Amino acids: CASSGNRGNQETQYF.

The V call is TRBV19, the J call TRBJ2-5; TRBD1 matches 8 bases. Germline V gene sequence: CDR1 LNHDA, CDR2 SQIVND (reference sequence). V lost 10 bases, J lost 5 bases, and 9 bases stayed unmatched. The CDR3 contains 13 residues. CDR3 DNA: TGTGCCACCAGGGACTGGGACAGGGAGACCCAGTACTTC. It codes for CATRDWDRETQYF.

V is TRBV30 and J is TRBJ1-6; maybe TRBD1 (5 bases). The CDR3 extends over 13 amino acids. Germline V CDR1 and CDR2: GTSNPN, SVGIG (reference sequence). The ends were cut back, 0 bases at V and 7 bases at J, with 7 bases in the middle. The CDR3 loop is CAWSVTVNSPLHF. The DNA for the CDR3 is TGTGCCTGGAGTGTGACAGTCAATTCACCCCTCCACTTT.

This clone was detected only a few times. The CDR3 is CSVECREQYF. CDR3 sequence (DNA): TGCAGCGTAGAGTGTCGCGAGCAGTACTTC. The rearrangement joins TRBV20-1 to TRBJ2-7; the D is unclear. The CDR3 spans 10 residues. The germline V gene has CDR1 DFQATT and CDR2 SNEGSKA (reference sequence).

The chain couples TRBV2 to TRBJ2-5; TRBD2 might be the D (5 bases). V lost 2 bases to trimming and J lost 7 bases, with 11 bases between them. The CDR3 has 13 residues. Looked up from germline, CDR1 is SNHLY and CDR2 is FYNNEI. The CDR3 DNA follows: TGTGCCAGCAGTGAAATGGGTGGAGGGACCCAGTACTTC. This sequence encodes CASSEMGGGTQYF.

The chain employs TRBV6-5 and TRBJ2-2, with 8 positions matching TRBD2. CDR3 size: 15 residues. The V gene end was trimmed by 2 bases and the J gene end by 7 bases; junction bases not matched to a gene: 6. The germline V gene has CDR1 MNHEY and CDR2 SVGAGI. Written as DNA, the CDR3 is TGTGCCAGCAGTTACATTGGCGGGGGGAACGGGGAGCTGTTTTTT. It translates to CASSYIGGGNGELFF.

The genes are TRBV4-1 and TRBJ2-5, with 9 positions matching TRBD1. V shed 4 bases, J shed 5 bases, and the junction held 11 bases outside the gene matches. Germline V gene sequence: CDR1 MGHRA, CDR2 YSYEKL. This CDR3 contains 16 residues. DNA for the CDR3: TGCGCCAGCAGCCCAACTACGGGACAGGGTACGGAGACCCAGTACTTC. This gives the protein CASSPTTGQGTETQYF.

V is TRBV4-1 and J is TRBJ2-1, with 9 bases aligning to TRBD2. After removal of 0 bases from V and 6 bases from J, the junction contained 6 bases not matched to a gene. The CDR3 contains 16 residues. Germline V CDR1 and CDR2: MGHRA, YSYEKL. CDR3 nucleotide sequence: TGCGCCAGCAGCCAAGAGACAGCGGGGGGTTTCAATGAGCAGTTCTTC. Its protein product is CASSQETAGGFNEQFF.

The rearrangement links TRBV7-2 to TRBJ1-4; 9 nucleotides line up with TRBD1. Germline trimming cut 5 bases from V and 1 base from J; bases unmatched to any gene: 5. In germline, CDR1 is SGHTA, CDR2 FQGNSA. CDR3 length: 16 amino acids. CDR3 region: CASSLTGQGTNEKLFF. The CDR3 nucleotides read TGTGCCAGCAGCCTAACGGGACAGGGAACTAATGAAAAACTGTTTTTT.

The chain links TRBV7-2 to TRBJ1-4; tentative D call: TRBD1 (6 bases). The CDR3 length is 17 residues. The ends were cut back, 2 bases at V and 4 bases at J, with 17 bases in the middle. Per the germline V gene, CDR1 is SGHTA and CDR2 is FQGNSA. CDR3: CASSLLFPGGRNEKLFF. The CDR3 nucleotides are TGTGCCAGCAGCTTACTATTCCCTGGGGGCCGTAATGAAAAACTGTTTTTT.

This clone has only one observation. The genes are TRBV2 and TRBJ1-1; D unresolved. Trimming shortened V by 6 bases and J by 8 bases, and 10 bases separated the two germline ends. The CDR3 has 11 residues. Per the germline V gene, CDR1 is SNHLY and CDR2 is FYNNEI. The CDR3 spells CASSFSVEAFF. CDR3 coding DNA: TGTGCCAGCAGCTTCTCCGTGGAAGCTTTCTTT.

This chain links TRBV23-1 with TRBJ1-1; D gene unclear. TRBV23-1 is labeled an ORF, and its function is uncertain. Deletions cut 0 bases from V and 7 bases from J, with 6 bases between. The CDR3 sequence is 12 residues long. For the CDR3, the DNA is TGCGCCAGCAGTCAATCTGGCGGTGAAGCTTTCTTT. It codes for CASSQSGGEAFF.

The CDR3 DNA sequence: TGTGCCAGCAGTTACCGGGGGGTGGGCTATGGCTACACCTTC. Translation gives CASSYRGVGYGYTF. The chain links TRBV6-5 to TRBJ1-2, with a weak D call TRBD1 (5 bases). The CDR3 contains 14 residues. The germline V and J ends were trimmed by 2 bases and 4 bases, with 11 bases remaining between them. Germline V gene data show CDR1 as MNHEY and CDR2 as SVGAGI.

The genes are TRBV4-1 and TRBJ2-7; D might be TRBD1 (5 bases). CDR1 is MGHRA, CDR2 YSYEKL, per germline. V lost 2 bases to trimming and J lost 2 bases, with 13 bases between them. The CDR3 length is 15 residues. The CDR3 is CASSQKPDIPYEQYF. The CDR3 DNA is TGCGCCAGCAGCCAAAAACCGGACATCCCCTACGAGCAGTACTTC.

This chain uses TRBV7-9 with TRBJ2-6; 10 bases line up with TRBD1. The CDR3 contains 19 residues. Germline loops: CDR1 SEHNR, CDR2 FQNEAQ (reference sequence). J lost 0 bases, V lost 5 bases, and 10 bases had no gene match. The CDR3 sequence: CASSIYRDRGSSGANVLTF. For the CDR3, the DNA is TGTGCCAGCAGCATATATAGGGACAGGGGCAGCTCTGGGGCCAACGTCCTGACTTTC.

V gene TRBV25-1 combines with J gene TRBJ2-1; 8 bases agree with TRBD2. Trimming removed 6 bases from V and 6 bases from J; junction bases left unmatched: 1. In germline, CDR1 is MGHDK, CDR2 SYGVNS. CDR3 length: 12 amino acids. CDR3 sequence: CASSGGGNEQFF. The CDR3 region has the DNA TGTGCCAGCAGCGGGGGGGGCAATGAGCAGTTCTTC.

The chain carries TRBV28 and TRBJ1-2; no reliable D call. The germline V gene encodes CDR1 MDHEN and CDR2 SYDVKM. CDR3 length: 14 amino acids. V was pared by 5 bases and J by 3 bases, with 13 bases between. The CDR3 sequence is CASSAASSDYGYTF. In DNA, the CDR3 is TGTGCCAGCAGTGCTGCAAGTTCGGACTATGGCTACACCTTC.

The CDR3 protein is CASSYLLSAKRSPLHF. As DNA, the CDR3 is TGTGCCAGCAGCTATCTTTTGAGCGCGAAACGGTCACCCCTCCACTTT. V usage is TRBV7-2 and J usage is TRBJ1-6; D gene uncertain. The CDR3 contains 16 residues. Trimming cost V 4 bases and J 10 bases, with 20 bases left between them. In germline, CDR1 is SGHTA, CDR2 FQGNSA.